This TCR beta chain was obtained from a study of blood T cells in healthy people across ages. For the second PCR, which ran for 7 to 11 cycles, a sample-barcoded 5' primer and a J-beta primer mix were used. A template-switch adaptor that had 12 random nucleotides put a tag on each cDNA molecule. MiXCR was run by TCRdb on the 5' RACE reads, yielding one entry per CDR3 protein. This table holds hundreds of thousands of distinct CDR3 sequences, about 55% found once. The sample, about 9.2 milliliters of peripheral blood, was drawn from each donor. Total RNA, at least 6 micrograms per sample, was extracted from PBMCs. The clonotype was recovered from a man of 80 years or more in good health. The sequencing sample was made of blood.

CDR3 in amino acids: CAPEGPFSQQFF. The CDR3 nucleotides are TGTGCCCCCGAGGGACCGTTCAGCCAGCAGTTCTTC. V gene TRBV2 combines with J gene TRBJ2-1, with D tentatively TRBD1 or TRBD2 (5 bases each). Trimming took 11 bases from V and 11 from J, leaving 19 bases between them. CDR3 length equals 12 residues. CDR1 and CDR2 (germline): SNHLY, FYNNEI.